Detailed here is one T cell receptor beta chain. Its antigen is still unknown. Measured with immunoSEQ multiplex PCR; TCRdb has only the in-frame clones, and not every one. Found here are about 79,000 clones, approximately 92% of them singletons; the top ten hold approximately 6.5%. In germline, CDR1 is SQVTM, CDR2 ANQGSEA. With 6 bases removed from V and 6 bases from J, the gap between germline ends came to 14 bases. The CDR3 runs to 12 residues. The sample belongs to a study of OX40 agonist ivuxolimab in advanced cancers. About the study: Head and neck, renal cell, melanoma or hepatocellular carcinoma were the cancers that dose-escalation patients had.

General study points: More expanded clones were found, on average, in CD8+ than in CD4+ T cells.

The sequences come from CD4+ or CD8+ T cells sorted from blood, collected in a trial of the OX40 agonist ivuxolimab. This chain uses TRBV29-1 with TRBJ1-1; D remains unclear. The TCR sequence derives from an adult with an advanced solid tumor such as melanoma, head and neck, liver or kidney cancer. CDR3 amino acids: CSVASGLAEAFF. The DNA of the CDR3 is TGCAGCGTAGCCTCGGGTCTCGCTGAAGCTTTCTTT. Full variable domain (remainder filled in from reference TRBV29-1 and TRBJ1-1): SAVISQKPSRDICQRGTSLTIQCQVDSQVTMMFWYRQQPGQSLTLIATANQGSEATYESGFVIDKFPISRPNLTFSTLTVSNMSPEDSSIYLCSVASGLAEAFFGQGTRLTVV.